Detailed here is one T cell receptor beta chain. As yet, its antigen is unknown. The data were obtained in a study of neoadjuvant anti-PD-1 for oral cavity cancer. Repertoires were generated with immunoSEQ multiplex PCR, while TCRdb's copy carries only in-frame clones and drops some. Of some 31,000 clones listed, around four fifths are singletons. V trimming: 1 base; J trimming: 2 bases; junction bases outside the gene matches: 3. The CDR3 length is 15 residues. CDR1 SNHLY and CDR2 FYNNEI come from the germline V gene. Documented time point: after neoadjuvant nivolumab, at surgical resection. Cohort: HPV-negative, locally advanced oral cavity squamous cell carcinoma patients. Study-wide findings and caveats: Post-nivolumab, blood T cell clonality was significantly elevated in non-responders.

The sample consisted of PBMCs, taken after nivolumab (anti-PD-1) treatment. This TCR came from a person between 40 and 85 years old with oral cavity squamous cell carcinoma. The chain employs TRBV2 and TRBJ2-7; 9 nucleotides match TRBD2. CDR3 residues: CASSEGLAETYEQYF. CDR3 DNA sequence: TGTGCCAGCAGTGAAGGACTAGCGGAAACCTACGAGCAGTACTTC.